This T cell receptor beta chain derives from a study of vaccination effects on CD4 cells after COVID-19. In regard to this clone: Antigen specificity is unknown.

Scientists isolated CD4+ T cells after a roughly 9-day culture period ended. Using immunoSEQ multiplex PCR, the repertoire was profiled, and TCRdb retains in-frame clones only, with some absent. Of tens of thousands of clones in the sample, 65% to 80% were seen once. V gave up 1 base and J gave up 5 bases, with 5 bases separating them. In germline, CDR1 is PRHDT, CDR2 FYEKMQ (reference sequence). CDR3 length: 12 amino acids. V is TRBV13 and J is TRBJ2-5; a weak D match, TRBD2 (5 bases). The clonotype originates from a human donor who received a COVID-19 vaccine. This specimen consisted of CD4+ T cells from PBMCs cultured without peptide, obtained before COVID-19 vaccination. CDR3: CASSLERETQYF. The CDR3 region has the DNA TGTGCCAGCAGCTTAGAGCGGGAGACCCAGTACTTC.